This T cell receptor beta chain was retrieved from a study of blood T cell repertoires in COVID-19. Study-level background: Italy, Spain and the United States were the sources of the convalescent and acute COVID-19 samples. PBMCs, B-cell-depleted T cells, or T cells provided the cDNA or gDNA that made up the material.

TCRdb's copy holds only in-frame clones and misses some; the assay was immunoSEQ multiplex PCR. The table records some 76,000 clones, 80% to 90% of them present only once. The CDR3 extends over 13 amino acids. In germline, CDR1 is SNHLY, CDR2 FYNNEI. V was trimmed by 9 bases and J by 4 bases, leaving 15 bases between them. J is TRBJ1-2 and V is TRBV2; possibly TRBD1 for D (5 bases). The specimen sequenced was peripheral blood. This TCR was sampled from a woman younger than 35 with acute or convalescent COVID-19. The chain's CDR3 is CASSQEQVYGYTF. The CDR3 bases are TGTGCCAGTTCGCAGGAACAGGTCTATGGCTACACCTTC.